Following are 26 T cell receptor beta chains from one sample sequenced in a study of STAT5B mutations in CD4+ large granular lymphocyte leukemia. Sequencing used immunoSEQ multiplex PCR; TCRdb keeps in-frame clones, though not all of them. The data hold around 30,000 clones, with 65% to 75% observed a single time. The material sequenced was CD4+ T cells from blood buffy coats. These receptors all come from a human donor in good health.

The chain has TRBV7-9 and TRBJ2-5; 11 positions match TRBD1. The J segment lost 2 bases and the V segment lost 5 bases, leaving 4 bases of the junction unmatched. The CDR3 sequence is 15 residues long. Germline CDR1 and CDR2: SEHNR and FQNEAQ (reference sequence). The CDR3 nucleotides are TGTGCCAGCAGCGCGCGGGACAGGGGGCAAGAGACCCAGTACTTC. Translation gives CASSARDRGQETQYF. The complete variable domain, with remaining parts taken from reference TRBV7-9 and TRBJ2-5, reads DTGVSQNPRHKITKRGQNVTFRCDPISEHNRLYWYRQTLGQGPEFLTYFQNEAQLEKSRLLSDRFSAERPKGSFSTLEIQRTEQGDSAMYLCASSARDRGQETQYFGPGTRLLVL.

The chain carries TRBV7-2 and TRBJ1-5; no firm D call. Germline assignment: CDR1 SGHTA and CDR2 FQGNSA. The CDR3 sequence is 14 residues long. V was clipped by 5 bases and J by 4 bases, with 12 bases between them. The CDR3 sequence is CASSPRGGNQPQHF. For the CDR3, the DNA is TGTGCCAGCAGCCCCCGGGGAGGGAATCAGCCCCAGCATTTT.

This clone was counted between two and nine times. The chain has TRBV7-9 and TRBJ1-1; no clear D. V lost 1 base and J lost 2, with 17 bases in between. CDR1 is SEHNR, CDR2 FQNEAQ, per germline (reference sequence). The CDR3 runs to 17 residues. The chain's CDR3 is CASSLELGGPPNTEAFF. The CDR3, as DNA: TGTGCCAGCAGCTTAGAGTTGGGCGGCCCCCCCAACACTGAAGCTTTCTTT.

This chain joins TRBV21-1 and TRBJ2-1; TRBD1 reflects the table's D call only, with no check against the DNA. TRBV21-1 is an annotated pseudogene. The CDR3 runs 15 residues. The CDR3 DNA reads TGTGCCAGCAGCAAAGCGGGACAGTCCTACAATGAGCAGTTCTTC. It specifies CASSKAGQSYNEQFF.

This clone was counted a few times. The V gene is TRBV18, the J gene TRBJ1-5; weak D call: TRBD1 (5 bases). This CDR3 comprises 13 residues. V lost 1 base to trimming and J lost 7 bases, with 8 bases between them. Germline lookup yields CDR1 KGHSH and CDR2 LQKENI. The CDR3 loop reads CASSPQGRQPQHF. In DNA, the CDR3 is TGTGCCAGCTCACCACAGGGACGGCAGCCCCAGCATTTT.

The CDR3 region has the DNA TGTGCCAGCAGTGGCAAAGGGACCCGTCAGCCCCAGCATTTT. Protein product: CASSGKGTRQPQHF. The chain uses TRBV2 and TRBJ1-5; perhaps TRBD1 as D (5 bases). Germline CDR1 SNHLY, CDR2 FYNNEI. The germline V and J ends were trimmed by 4 bases and 6 bases, with 13 bases remaining between them. This CDR3 region has 14 residues.

V and J are TRBV11-2 and TRBJ2-7; TRBD2 aligns across 13 bases. The germline CDR1 and CDR2 sequences are SGHAT and FQNNGV. The J segment lost 1 base and the V segment lost 3 bases, leaving 12 bases of the junction unmatched. The length of the CDR3 is 19 residues. In DNA form, the CDR3 reads TGTGCCAGCAGCTTGGGAATACGGACTAGCGGGAGAGGGTCCTACGAGCAGTACTTC. Encoded protein: CASSLGIRTSGRGSYEQYF.

The genes are TRBV18 and TRBJ1-2; TRBD1 is a possible D gene (5 bases). The CDR3 length is 14 residues. The V end lost 3 bases, the J end lost 5 bases, and 13 bases lay between the germline ends. The germline CDR1 and CDR2 sequences are KGHSH and LQKENI. DNA for the CDR3: TGTGCCAGCTCACCGCCGGGGCAAGGGTATGGCTACACCTTC. It encodes CASSPPGQGYGYTF.

This sequence joins TRBV14 and TRBJ1-1; D is perhaps TRBD1 (5 bases). Germline V gene sequence: CDR1 SGHDN, CDR2 FVKESK. The CDR3 covers 13 residues. Trimming shortened V by 7 bases and J by 2 bases, and 11 bases separated the two germline ends. Here the CDR3 reads CASKWGVNTEAFF. The CDR3 DNA reads as TGTGCCAGCAAATGGGGCGTAAACACTGAAGCTTTCTTT.

The rearrangement uses TRBV18 and TRBJ1-3; possible D gene TRBD1, 5 bases. The CDR3 is made up of 17 amino acids. Germline CDR1 is KGHSH and CDR2 is LQKENI. V lost 3 bases and J 2 bases, leaving 17 bases between the germline ends. The CDR3 sequence: CASSPGAPRAAGNTIYF. The DNA for the CDR3 is TGTGCCAGCTCACCGGGTGCCCCCAGGGCGGCTGGAAACACCATATATTTT.

This chain uses TRBV4-3 with TRBJ2-5; TRBD2 matches at 11 bases. The end of the DNA aligns better with TRBJ2-7, so the J call may be wrong. The CDR3 is 15 residues long. Germline V CDR1 and CDR2: LGHNA, YSLEER. In nucleotides, the CDR3 is TGCGCCAGCAGCCAAGTACTAGCGGGGGCATACGAGCAGTACTTC. This gives the protein CASSQVLAGAYEQYF.

V gene TRBV27 combines with J gene TRBJ2-3; D remains unclear. V lost 0 bases to trimming and J lost 4 bases, with 11 bases between them. The CDR3 sequence is 15 residues long. In germline, CDR1 is MNHEY, CDR2 SMNVEV (reference sequence). The CDR3 spells CASSLSTARADTQYF. Written as DNA, the CDR3 is TGTGCCAGCAGTTTATCCACGGCGCGAGCAGATACGCAGTATTTT.

This clone was picked up a small number of times. The V and J genes are TRBV28 and TRBJ1-6; TRBD1 aligns across 7 bases. Trimming cost V 8 bases and J 2 bases; bases outside gene matches: 6. Germline CDR1 is MDHEN and CDR2 is SYDVKM. CDR3 length equals 15 residues. Here the CDR3 DNA reads TGTGCCAGCGGGTTCGACAGGGCCTATAATTCACCCCTCCACTTT. Its translation: CASGFDRAYNSPLHF.

The chain combines TRBV30 with TRBJ1-1, with 7 bases fitting TRBD1. The CDR3 is made up of 13 amino acids. V was pared by 4 bases and J by 2 bases, with 4 bases of the junction left unmatched. Germline V gene lookup returns CDR1 GTSNPN and CDR2 SVGIG (reference sequence). The CDR3 is CAWTNRGNTEAFF. For the CDR3, the DNA is TGTGCCTGGACAAACAGGGGAAACACTGAAGCTTTCTTT.

The chain employs TRBV28 and TRBJ2-1; 8 bases are a match to TRBD1. The J segment lost 12 bases and the V segment lost 2 bases, leaving 0 bases of the junction unmatched. Germline loops: CDR1 MDHEN, CDR2 SYDVKM. This CDR3 region has 11 residues. The CDR3 sequence is CASSLQGAQFF. The CDR3 region has the DNA TGTGCCAGCAGTTTACAGGGGGCGCAGTTCTTC.

The CDR3 reads CASSEVDRAPYEQYV. Here the CDR3 DNA reads TGTGCCAGCAGTGAGGTGGACAGGGCGCCGTACGAGCAGTACGTC. J is TRBJ2-7 and V is TRBV6-1; 8 nucleotides line up with TRBD1. V gave up 3 bases and J gave up 4 bases; unmatched junction bases: 8. Germline V CDR1 and CDR2: MNHNS, SASEGT. This CDR3 is built from 15 residues.

The V and J genes are TRBV7-9 and TRBJ1-2, with D tentatively TRBD1 (5 bases). V was cut by 1 base and J by 7 bases, with 10 bases left in between. The length of the CDR3 is 13 residues. Germline loops: CDR1 SEHNR, CDR2 FQNEAQ (reference sequence). CDR3 DNA: TGTGCCAGCAGCTTAGAAGGGGCCGGTGGCTACACCTTC. Its protein is CASSLEGAGGYTF.

The V and J genes are TRBV6-1 and TRBJ1-2, with 7 bases identical to TRBD1. After removal of 6 bases from V and 7 bases from J, the junction contained 11 bases not matched to a gene. CDR1 is MNHNS, CDR2 SASEGT, per germline. The CDR3 totals 14 residues. CDR3 sequence (DNA): TGTGCCAGCAGGGGGGGACAGTCAGTGGGTGGCTACACCTTC. Translated, it gives CASRGGQSVGGYTF.

The chain recombines TRBV7-2 with TRBJ2-7, with a weak D call TRBD2 (6 bases). Trimming took 5 bases from V and 7 from J, leaving 24 bases between them. Germline values: CDR1 SGHTA, CDR2 FQGNSA. This CDR3 region has 16 residues. CDR3: CASSGKRGQRVWEQYF. Here the CDR3 DNA reads TGTGCCAGCAGCGGAAAGAGGGGCCAGCGGGTCTGGGAGCAGTACTTC.

Written as DNA, the CDR3 is TGCGCCAGCAGCCCTTCTCTAGCGGGAGGTAACAATGAGCAGTTCTTC. Encoded protein: CASSPSLAGGNNEQFF. V and J are TRBV4-3 and TRBJ2-1; 11 nucleotides match TRBD2. The germline CDR1 and CDR2 sequences are LGHNA and YSLEER. The CDR3 contains 16 residues. The V and J ends lost 4 bases and 5 bases, in that order; junction bases with no gene match: 7.

The V call is TRBV11-1, the J call TRBJ2-1; D not certain. Germline V CDR1 and CDR2: SGHAT, FQDESV (reference sequence). V was pared by 2 bases and J by 1 base, with 12 bases between. The CDR3 contains 16 residues. CDR3 coding DNA: TGTGCCAGCAGCTTAACGGGTCAGGCATCCTACAATGAGCAGTTCTTC. This translates into CASSLTGQASYNEQFF.

The chain uses TRBV11-3 and TRBJ2-3; possibly TRBD2 for D (5 bases). Germline V gene sequence: CDR1 SGHNT, CDR2 YENEEA. This CDR3 region has 15 residues. V lost 6 bases and J 3 bases, leaving 16 bases between the germline ends. The CDR3 here is CASSPRVGGTDTQYF. The CDR3 DNA follows: TGTGCCAGCAGTCCTAGGGTCGGAGGAACAGATACGCAGTATTTT.

J is TRBJ2-1 and V is TRBV6-4; weak D call: TRBD1 (5 bases). V lost 8 bases to trimming and J lost 4 bases, with 12 bases between them. Germline V gene lookup returns CDR1 MRHNA and CDR2 SNTAGT. This CDR3 is 13 amino acids long. This chain's CDR3 is CASGMTAYNEQFF. CDR3 nucleotide sequence: TGTGCCAGCGGTATGACAGCGTACAATGAGCAGTTCTTC.

The chain carries TRBV2 and TRBJ1-2, with D possibly TRBD1 on 5 matching bases. The CDR3 spans 13 residues. Trimming pared 5 bases from V and 8 bases from J, leaving 15 bases between. CDR1 and CDR2 from the germline V gene are SNHLY and FYNNEI. CDR3 region: CASSTKGVGGYTF. The DNA of the CDR3 is TGTGCCAGCAGTACGAAAGGGGTGGGAGGCTACACCTTC.

CDR3: CASSSSGSPGELFF. CDR3 nucleotides: TGTGCCAGCAGCTCTAGCGGGAGTCCCGGGGAGCTGTTTTTT. The gene calls are TRBV7-2 and TRBJ2-2; 10 nucleotides align to TRBD2. J lost 6 bases, V lost 4 bases, and 2 bases had no gene match. Germline V gene lookup returns CDR1 SGHTA and CDR2 FQGNSA. CDR3 length equals 14 residues. Looking up the rest from reference TRBV7-2 and TRBJ2-2 gives the full variable domain: GAGVSQSPSNKVTEKGKDVELRCDPISGHTALYWYRQSLGQGLEFLIYFQGNSAPDKSGLPSDRFSAERTGGSVSTLTIQRTQQEDSAVYLCASSSSGSPGELFFGEGSRLTVL.

The genes are TRBV11-2 and TRBJ1-2; D uncertain. Deletions cut 1 base from V and 4 bases from J, with 10 bases between. Germline CDR1 SGHAT, CDR2 FQNNGV. This CDR3 has 14 amino acids. The CDR3: CASSLGRGSYGYTF. CDR3 in DNA: TGTGCCAGCAGCTTAGGCCGGGGAAGCTATGGCTACACCTTC.